The 20 T cell receptor beta chains in this list originate from one sample, sequenced in a study of T cells after yellow fever vaccination. In TCRdb, the 5' RACE reads were re-called with MiXCR into one record per CDR3 protein. The repertoire holds some 560,000 distinct CDR3 sequences, over 15% seen once, with roughly 13% in the top ten. The sequencing here drew on PBMCs, taken 15 days after the yellow fever booster vaccination. These receptors were taken from a man aged 25 to 45 who received the YFV17D yellow fever vaccine.

V usage is TRBV12-3 or TRBV12-4 and J usage is TRBJ2-5, with D tentatively TRBD2 (6 bases). With 4 bases removed from V and 5 bases from J, the gap between germline ends came to 11 bases. The CDR3 spans 13 residues. CDR3 DNA sequence: TGTGCCAGCAGTTGGACTGGGAGGGAGACCCAGTACTTC. This translates into CASSWTGRETQYF.

This clonotype was observed at least ten times. The chain carries TRBV29-1 and TRBJ2-7, with D possibly called TRBD1 or TRBD2 (7 bases each). The CDR3 has 12 amino acids. V was shortened by 7 bases and J by 2 bases, with 12 bases between the two germline ends. From germline, CDR1 is SQVTM and CDR2 ANQGSEA. The DNA of the CDR3 is TGCAGCGGGGGAGGGGGCCCCTACGAGCAGTACTTC. It encodes CSGGGGPYEQYF.

This clonotype was detected only once. The chain uses TRBV12-3 or TRBV12-4 and TRBJ2-1; D remains ambiguous. This CDR3 has 14 amino acids. The V end was cut by 11 bases, the J end by 6 bases, with 20 bases between. The CDR3 DNA reads TGTGCCGGCCATCGGACCCCCCTATCCAATGAGCAGTTCTTC. Translating gives CAGHRTPLSNEQFF.

This clonotype was detected only a few times. V is TRBV5-1 and J is TRBJ2-7; the D gene could be TRBD1 or TRBD2 (5 bases each). This CDR3 comprises 14 residues. Germline V gives CDR1 SGHRS, CDR2 YFSETQ. Trimming pared 5 bases from V and 3 bases from J, leaving 15 bases between. The CDR3 spells CASSRGQRRYEQYF. The CDR3 nucleotides are TGCGCCAGCAGTCGGGGCCAGCGCCGCTACGAGCAGTACTTC. Complete variable domain (other parts from reference TRBV5-1 and TRBJ2-7): KAGVTQTPRYLIKTRGQQVTLSCSPISGHRSVSWYQQTPGQGLQFLFEYFSETQRNKGNFPGRFSGRQFSNSRSEMNVSTLELGDSALYLCASSRGQRRYEQYFGPGTRLTVT.

The rearrangement joins TRBV7-2 to TRBJ1-1; D is perhaps TRBD1 (5 bases). This CDR3 contains 12 residues. Germline values: CDR1 SGHTA, CDR2 FQGNSA. Trimming took off 7 bases at V and 5 bases at J, with 11 bases between the two ends. This chain's CDR3 is CASKGSATEAFF. The CDR3 DNA sequence: TGTGCCAGCAAGGGGTCAGCGACTGAAGCTTTCTTT. The variable domain in full, with the rest retrieved from reference TRBV7-2 and TRBJ1-1, is GAGVSQSPSNKVTEKGKDVELRCDPISGHTALYWYRQSLGQGLEFLIYFQGNSAPDKSGLPSDRFSAERTGGSVSTLTIQRTQQEDSAVYLCASKGSATEAFFGQGTRLTVV.

This rearrangement joins TRBV20-1 to TRBJ2-3; D is possibly TRBD2 (6 bases). The CDR3 covers 13 residues. CDR1 is DFQATT, CDR2 SNEGSKA, per germline (reference sequence). Trimming shortened V by 5 bases and J by 5 bases, and 14 bases separated the two germline ends. The CDR3 sequence: CSALGLSEDTQYF. As DNA, the CDR3 is TGCAGTGCTCTAGGACTATCTGAAGATACGCAGTATTTT.

The chain has TRBV7-8 and TRBJ2-3, with 7 bases aligning to TRBD2. Unmatched junction bases numbered 10, after V lost 5 bases and J lost 2 bases. The V gene's germline CDR1 is SGHVS and CDR2 FQNEAQ. This CDR3 has 16 residues. The CDR3 nucleotides are TGTGCCAGCAGCCAGTCCTCGGGACTATTCACAGATACGCAGTATTTT. The encoded protein is CASSQSSGLFTDTQYF.

V usage is TRBV5-1 and J usage is TRBJ2-1, with 7 bases fitting TRBD2. The V gene end was trimmed by 7 bases and the J gene end by 3 bases; junction bases not matched to a gene: 7. The length of the CDR3 is 14 residues. Germline assignment: CDR1 SGHRS and CDR2 YFSETQ. The CDR3 coding sequence is TGCGCCAGCTCCTGGGAGGGGAACTACAATGAGCAGTTCTTC. Amino acid sequence: CASSWEGNYNEQFF. The complete variable domain, with remaining parts taken from reference TRBV5-1 and TRBJ2-1, reads KAGVTQTPRYLIKTRGQQVTLSCSPISGHRSVSWYQQTPGQGLQFLFEYFSETQRNKGNFPGRFSGRQFSNSRSEMNVSTLELGDSALYLCASSWEGNYNEQFFGPGTRLTVL.

This clonotype was found a few times. The rearrangement links TRBV30 to TRBJ1-1; possible D gene TRBD1, 5 bases. This CDR3 is 11 amino acids long. Germline CDR1 and CDR2: GTSNPN and SVGIG (reference sequence). The V gene lost 7 bases and the J gene lost 1 base, with 7 bases spanning the gap. CDR3 protein: CASGRNTEAFF. The CDR3 bases are TGTGCCTCGGGACGGAACACTGAAGCTTTCTTT.

The gene calls are TRBV24-1 and TRBJ2-3; D might be TRBD1 (6 bases). This CDR3 region has 14 residues. Germline V gene lookup returns CDR1 KGHDR and CDR2 SFDVKD. The ends were cut back, 9 bases at V and 5 bases at J, with 17 bases in the middle. The CDR3 protein is CATGMAGAGDTQYF. The CDR3 nucleotides read TGTGCCACCGGGATGGCAGGGGCGGGAGATACGCAGTATTTT.

This clonotype was seen only a few times. The chain is built from TRBV7-2 and TRBJ2-7; D not certain. The germline CDR1 and CDR2 sequences are SGHTA and FQGNSA. The CDR3 runs 15 residues. Trimming cost V 1 base and J 2 bases, with 12 bases left between them. CDR3 DNA sequence: TGTGCCAGCAGCTTAGAGGGCGGTTCTACCTACGAGCAGTACTTC. Amino acids: CASSLEGGSTYEQYF.

The gene calls are TRBV6-1 and TRBJ2-5; 7 nucleotides align to TRBD1. The germline gives CDR1 MNHNS, CDR2 SASEGT. After removal of 10 bases from V and 0 bases from J, the junction contained 5 bases not matched to a gene. The CDR3 has 13 residues. This CDR3 is CATRDSHQETQYF. The CDR3 DNA is TGTGCCACTCGGGACAGTCACCAAGAGACCCAGTACTTC.

The rearrangement joins TRBV27 to TRBJ2-3; the D gene is possibly TRBD2 (5 bases). Germline assignment: CDR1 MNHEY and CDR2 SMNVEV (reference sequence). V gave up 3 bases and J gave up 4 bases, with 11 bases separating them. The CDR3 contains 14 residues. CDR3 loop: CASSFVSGADTQYF. CDR3 DNA sequence: TGTGCCAGCAGTTTCGTTTCCGGGGCAGATACGCAGTATTTT.

In its sample, this clonotype was seen a few times. The chain uses TRBV5-1 and TRBJ2-7; TRBD2 matches at 7 bases. The junction had 4 bases not matched to a gene; V was cut back by 4 bases and J by 0 bases. CDR3 length: 14 residues. CDR1 and CDR2 from the germline V gene are SGHRS and YFSETQ. DNA of the CDR3: TGCGCCAGCAGCACAGCGGGGAGCTCCTACGAGCAGTACTTC. It translates to CASSTAGSSYEQYF.

This clonotype was observed a few times. This chain connects TRBV6-5 to TRBJ1-2, with D possibly TRBD1 on 6 matching bases. Trimming stripped 4 bases from V and 0 bases from J, with 15 bases between. Germline CDR1 reads MNHEY; CDR2 reads SVGAGI. The CDR3 is 16 amino acids. CDR3 protein: CASSLYGGATNYGYTF. CDR3 bases: TGTGCCAGCAGTTTATACGGGGGGGCGACTAACTATGGCTACACCTTC.

This clonotype showed up just a few times. V is TRBV29-1 and J is TRBJ2-5; D is perhaps TRBD2 (7 bases). The CDR3 extends over 16 amino acids. Germline lookup yields CDR1 SQVTM and CDR2 ANQGSEA. V lost 0 bases and J lost 5, with 19 bases in between. The CDR3 coding sequence is TGCAGCGTTGAAGATTATTGGCGGGGGCGAGTCGAGACCCAGTACTTC. Amino acids: CSVEDYWRGRVETQYF.

This clonotype was counted between two and nine times. The V gene is TRBV20-1, the J gene TRBJ2-7; D may be TRBD1 or TRBD2 (6 bases each). CDR1 is DFQATT, CDR2 SNEGSKA, per germline (reference sequence). This CDR3 is built from 14 residues. With 5 bases removed from V and 4 bases from J, the gap between germline ends came to 18 bases. In DNA form, the CDR3 reads TGCAGTGCTGAACGGGGGCAGCGCCTTTACGAGCAGTACTTC. Residues: CSAERGQRLYEQYF.

The rearrangement joins TRBV18 to TRBJ2-1; TRBD2 aligns across 8 bases. Trimming took 3 bases from V and 10 from J; bases not matched to a gene: 20. CDR1 and CDR2 (germline): KGHSH, LQKENI. The CDR3 has 18 residues. The CDR3 bases are TGTGCCAGCTCACCCCCTACCACGGGACTAGTCTTCAGACGAGAGCAGTTCTTC. This translates into CASSPPTTGLVFRREQFF.

This clonotype has just a few counts. The gene calls are TRBV3-1 and TRBJ2-3; D gene ambiguous. The length of the CDR3 is 12 residues. Looked up from germline, CDR1 is LGHDT and CDR2 is YNNKEL (reference sequence). V was clipped by 5 bases and J by 2 bases, with 5 bases between them. The CDR3 DNA sequence: TGTGCCAGCAGCGAAAACACAGATACGCAGTATTTT. Translation gives CASSENTDTQYF.

There are a few counts of this clonotype. The chain employs TRBV9 and TRBJ2-1; 8 bases map to TRBD2. With 0 bases clipped from V and 3 bases from J, the junction kept 2 bases outside the gene matches. Germline assignment: CDR1 SGDLS and CDR2 YYNGEE. The CDR3 length is 15 residues. Here the CDR3 DNA reads TGTGCCAGCAGCGTAGAACTAGCGGTCTACAATGAGCAGTTCTTC. Encoded protein: CASSVELAVYNEQFF.